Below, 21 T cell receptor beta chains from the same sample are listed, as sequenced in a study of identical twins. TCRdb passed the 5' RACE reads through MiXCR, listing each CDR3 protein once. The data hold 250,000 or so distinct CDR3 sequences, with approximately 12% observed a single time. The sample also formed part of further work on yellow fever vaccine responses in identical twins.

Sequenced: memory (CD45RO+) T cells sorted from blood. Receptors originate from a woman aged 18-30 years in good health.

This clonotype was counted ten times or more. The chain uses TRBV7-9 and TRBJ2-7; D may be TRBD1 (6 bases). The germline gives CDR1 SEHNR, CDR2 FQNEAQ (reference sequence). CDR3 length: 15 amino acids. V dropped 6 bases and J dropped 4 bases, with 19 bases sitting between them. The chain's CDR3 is CASSLTGAPTYEQYF. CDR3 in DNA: TGTGCCAGCAGTTTGACAGGAGCCCCCACGTACGAGCAGTACTTC.

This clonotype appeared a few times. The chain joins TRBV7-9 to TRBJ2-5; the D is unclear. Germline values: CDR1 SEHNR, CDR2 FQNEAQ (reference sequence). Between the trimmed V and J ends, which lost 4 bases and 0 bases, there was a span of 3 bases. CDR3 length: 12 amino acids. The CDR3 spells CASSWYQETQYF. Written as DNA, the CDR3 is TGTGCCAGCAGCTGGTACCAAGAGACCCAGTACTTC. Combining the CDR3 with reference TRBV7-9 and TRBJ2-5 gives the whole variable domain DTGVSQNPRHKITKRGQNVTFRCDPISEHNRLYWYRQTLGQGPEFLTYFQNEAQLEKSRLLSDRFSAERPKGSFSTLEIQRTEQGDSAMYLCASSWYQETQYFGPGTRLLVL.

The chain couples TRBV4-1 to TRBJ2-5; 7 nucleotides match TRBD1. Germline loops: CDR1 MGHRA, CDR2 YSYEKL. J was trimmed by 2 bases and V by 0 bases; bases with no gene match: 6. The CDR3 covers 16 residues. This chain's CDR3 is CASSQDPGDRQETQYF. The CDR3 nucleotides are TGCGCCAGCAGCCAAGATCCAGGGGACAGACAAGAGACCCAGTACTTC.

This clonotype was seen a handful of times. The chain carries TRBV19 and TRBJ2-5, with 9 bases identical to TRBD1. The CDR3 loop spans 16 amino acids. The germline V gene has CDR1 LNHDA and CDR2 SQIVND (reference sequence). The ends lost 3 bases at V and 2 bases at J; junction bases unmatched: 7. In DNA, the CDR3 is TGTGCCAGTAGTATCTCTACCGGACAGGGGCAAGAGACCCAGTACTTC. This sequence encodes CASSISTGQGQETQYF.

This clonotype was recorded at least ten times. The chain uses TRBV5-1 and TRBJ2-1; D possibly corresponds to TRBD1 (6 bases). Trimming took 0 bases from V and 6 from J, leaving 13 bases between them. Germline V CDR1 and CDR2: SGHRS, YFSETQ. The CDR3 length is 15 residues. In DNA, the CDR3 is TGCGCCAGCAGCTTGGATGGGGGCCCCCCCAATGAGCAGTTCTTC. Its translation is CASSLDGGPPNEQFF.

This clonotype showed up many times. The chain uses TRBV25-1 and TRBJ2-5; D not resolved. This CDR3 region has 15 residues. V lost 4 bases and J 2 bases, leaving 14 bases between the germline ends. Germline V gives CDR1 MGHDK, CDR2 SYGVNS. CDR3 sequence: CASSVGQAVQETQYF. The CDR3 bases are TGTGCCAGCAGTGTAGGGCAGGCAGTGCAAGAGACCCAGTACTTC.

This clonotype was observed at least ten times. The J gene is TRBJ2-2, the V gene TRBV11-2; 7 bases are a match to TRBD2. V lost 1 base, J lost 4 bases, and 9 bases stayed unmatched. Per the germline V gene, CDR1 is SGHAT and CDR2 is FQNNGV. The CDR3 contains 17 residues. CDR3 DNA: TGTGCCAGCAGCTTAGCAGCATTGGCGGGAGTCACCGGGGAGCTGTTTTTT. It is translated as CASSLAALAGVTGELFF.

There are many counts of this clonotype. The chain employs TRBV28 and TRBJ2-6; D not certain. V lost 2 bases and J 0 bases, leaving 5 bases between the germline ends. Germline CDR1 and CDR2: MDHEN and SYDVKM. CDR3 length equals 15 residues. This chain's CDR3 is CASSLKNSGANVLTF. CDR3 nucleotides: TGTGCCAGCAGTTTAAAGAACTCTGGGGCCAACGTCCTGACTTTC.

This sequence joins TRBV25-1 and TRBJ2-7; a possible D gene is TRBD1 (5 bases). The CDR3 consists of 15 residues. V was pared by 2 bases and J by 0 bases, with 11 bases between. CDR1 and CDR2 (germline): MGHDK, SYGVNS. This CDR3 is CASSEVAGNSYEQYF. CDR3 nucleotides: TGTGCCAGCAGTGAAGTGGCAGGGAACTCCTACGAGCAGTACTTC.

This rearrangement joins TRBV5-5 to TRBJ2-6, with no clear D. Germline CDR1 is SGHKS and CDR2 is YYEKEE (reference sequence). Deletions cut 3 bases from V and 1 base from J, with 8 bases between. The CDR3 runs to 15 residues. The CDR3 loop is CASSSQPSGANVLTF. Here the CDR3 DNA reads TGTGCCAGCAGCTCTCAACCTTCTGGGGCCAACGTCCTGACTTTC.

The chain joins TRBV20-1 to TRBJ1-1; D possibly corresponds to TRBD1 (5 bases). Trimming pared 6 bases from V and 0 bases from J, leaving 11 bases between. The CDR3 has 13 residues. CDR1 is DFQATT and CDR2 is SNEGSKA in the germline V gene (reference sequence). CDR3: CSAQDIVNTEAFF. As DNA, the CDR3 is TGCAGTGCGCAGGACATAGTGAACACTGAAGCTTTCTTT.

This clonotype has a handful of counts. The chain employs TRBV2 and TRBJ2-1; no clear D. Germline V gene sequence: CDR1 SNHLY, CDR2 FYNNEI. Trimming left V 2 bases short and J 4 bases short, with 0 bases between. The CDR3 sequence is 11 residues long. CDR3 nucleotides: TGTGCCAGCAGTGAATACAATGAGCAGTTCTTC. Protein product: CASSEYNEQFF.

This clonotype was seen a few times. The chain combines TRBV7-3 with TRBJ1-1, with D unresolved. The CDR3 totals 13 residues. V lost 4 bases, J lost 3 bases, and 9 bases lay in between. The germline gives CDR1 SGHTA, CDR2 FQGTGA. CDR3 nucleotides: TGTGCCAGCAGCTCCACGGGGTACACTGAAGCTTTCTTT. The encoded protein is CASSSTGYTEAFF.

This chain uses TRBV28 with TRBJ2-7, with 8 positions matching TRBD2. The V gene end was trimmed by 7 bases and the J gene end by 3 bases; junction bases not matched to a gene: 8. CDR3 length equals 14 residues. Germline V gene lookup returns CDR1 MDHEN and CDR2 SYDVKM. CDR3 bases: TGTGCCAGCAACCCCGGGGGGGGGCTCTACGAGCAGTACTTC. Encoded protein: CASNPGGGLYEQYF.

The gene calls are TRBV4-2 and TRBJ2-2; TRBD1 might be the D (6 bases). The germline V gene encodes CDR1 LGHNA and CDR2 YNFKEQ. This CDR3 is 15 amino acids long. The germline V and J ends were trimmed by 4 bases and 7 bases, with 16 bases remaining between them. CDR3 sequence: CASSLGTGLGGELFF. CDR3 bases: TGTGCCAGCAGCCTAGGCACAGGGTTGGGCGGGGAGCTGTTTTTT.

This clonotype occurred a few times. CDR3 DNA: TGTGCCAGCAGTGTGGGACAGAATTCACCCCTCCACTTT. It is translated as CASSVGQNSPLHF. The chain employs TRBV6-6 and TRBJ1-6, with 7 bases aligning to TRBD1. The CDR3 length is 13 residues. J was trimmed by 7 bases and V by 5 bases; bases with no gene match: 2. Looked up from germline, CDR1 is MNHNY and CDR2 is SVGAGI (reference sequence).

The CDR3 spells CASRGKYEQYF. CDR3 sequence (DNA): TGTGCCAGCAGGGGAAAGTACGAGCAGTACTTC. This chain uses TRBV7-9 with TRBJ2-7, with D unclear. The CDR3 length is 11 residues. V was shortened by 6 bases and J by 4 bases, with 7 bases between the two germline ends. The germline gives CDR1 SEHNR, CDR2 FQNEAQ (reference sequence).

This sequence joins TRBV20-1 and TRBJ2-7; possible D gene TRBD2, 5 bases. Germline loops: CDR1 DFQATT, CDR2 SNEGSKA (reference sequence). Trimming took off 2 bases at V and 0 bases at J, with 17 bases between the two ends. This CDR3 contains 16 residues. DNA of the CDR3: TGCAGTGCTAGACGATTTCATTCTAGCAGCTCCTACGAGCAGTACTTC. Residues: CSARRFHSSSSYEQYF.

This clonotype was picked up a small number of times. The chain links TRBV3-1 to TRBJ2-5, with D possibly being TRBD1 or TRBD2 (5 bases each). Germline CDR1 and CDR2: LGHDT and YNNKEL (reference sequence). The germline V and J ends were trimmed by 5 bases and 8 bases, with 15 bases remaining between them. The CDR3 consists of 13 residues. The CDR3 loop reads CASSSGTSLTQYF. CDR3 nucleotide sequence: TGTGCCAGCAGCTCCGGGACCTCCCTAACCCAGTACTTC.

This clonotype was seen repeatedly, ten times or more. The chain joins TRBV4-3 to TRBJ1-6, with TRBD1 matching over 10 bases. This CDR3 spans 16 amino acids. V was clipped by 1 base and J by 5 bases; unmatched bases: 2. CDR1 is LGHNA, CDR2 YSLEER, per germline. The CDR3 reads CASSQGQGANNSPLHF. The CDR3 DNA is TGCGCCAGCAGCCAAGGACAGGGGGCGAATAATTCACCCCTCCACTTT.

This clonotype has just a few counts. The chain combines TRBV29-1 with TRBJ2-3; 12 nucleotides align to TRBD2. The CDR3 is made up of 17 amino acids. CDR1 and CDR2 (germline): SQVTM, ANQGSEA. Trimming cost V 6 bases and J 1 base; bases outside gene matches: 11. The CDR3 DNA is TGCAGCGTCCTGGGCCTAGCGGGAGGGTTCGGCACAGATACGCAGTATTTT. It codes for CSVLGLAGGFGTDTQYF.